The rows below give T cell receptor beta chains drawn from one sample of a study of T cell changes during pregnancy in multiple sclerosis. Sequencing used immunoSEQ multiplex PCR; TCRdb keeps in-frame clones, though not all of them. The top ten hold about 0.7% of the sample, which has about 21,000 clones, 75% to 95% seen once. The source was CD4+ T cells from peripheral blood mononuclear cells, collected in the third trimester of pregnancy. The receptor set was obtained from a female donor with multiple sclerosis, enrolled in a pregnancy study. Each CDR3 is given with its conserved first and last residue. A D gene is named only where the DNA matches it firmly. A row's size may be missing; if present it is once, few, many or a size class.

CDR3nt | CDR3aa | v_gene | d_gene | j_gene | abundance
TGCGCCAGCAGCCAGTTACAGCACAATGAGCAGTTCTTC | CASSQLQHNEQFF | TRBV4-1 | NA | TRBJ2-1 | NA
TGTGCCAGCAGTGATAGCGTCGGGGGTGAGACCCAGTACTTC | CASSDSVGGETQYF | TRBV6-1 | NA | TRBJ2-5 | NA
TGTGCCAGCAGTTTAGACAGCTATGGCTACACCTTC | CASSLDSYGYTF | TRBV6-5 | NA | TRBJ1-2 | NA
TGCGCCAGCAGTGAGACCCGAGGGAGGGGACTGGATGAGCAGTTCTTC | CASSETRGRGLDEQFF | TRBV10-2 | TRBD2 | TRBJ2-1 | once
TGTGCCAGCAGCTTAGTTCGGACAGGTGAAGCTTTCTTT | CASSLVRTGEAFF | TRBV7-2 | TRBD1 | TRBJ1-1 | NA
TGTGCCAGCAGCCCACGAGGGGGCAGCCGCTCCTACGAGCAGTACTTC | CASSPRGGSRSYEQYF | TRBV7-2 | TRBD1 | TRBJ2-7 | NA
TGTGCCAGCAGTGGCCAGGGGGGCAATCAGCCCCAGCATTTT | CASSGQGGNQPQHF | TRBV2 | TRBD1 | TRBJ1-5 | NA
TGCGCCAGCAGCTTGGGGGACAGGGTAGAAAAACTGTTTTTT | CASSLGDRVEKLFF | TRBV5-1 | TRBD1 | TRBJ1-4 | NA
TGTGCCAGCAGCTCTCCGCAGGGATATGGCTACACCTTC | CASSSPQGYGYTF | TRBV6-5 | NA | TRBJ1-2 | few
TGCGCCAGCACCTGGGGGGTAGAAGAGACCCAGTACTTC | CASTWGVEETQYF | TRBV5-1 | NA | TRBJ2-5 | NA
TGCAGCGTTGAGTGGCGTAGGGGGAACACTGAAGCTTTCTTT | CSVEWRRGNTEAFF | TRBV29-1 | NA | TRBJ1-1 | NA
TGTGCCAGCAGCTTCTGGGGGGGGCATGAGCAGTTCTTC | CASSFWGGHEQFF | TRBV7-2 | NA | TRBJ2-1 | NA
TGTGCCAGCAGTTTGGCAGGGAAGAATGGCTACACCTTC | CASSLAGKNGYTF | TRBV28 | NA | TRBJ1-2 | NA
TGCGCCAGCAGCTACGACAGTTATGGAAACACCATATATTTT | CASSYDSYGNTIYF | TRBV5-1 | NA | TRBJ1-3 | once
TGTGCTAGCAGCTCCGGGACTAGCGGGGCCCCTAACAATGAGCAGTTCTTC | CASSSGTSGAPNNEQFF | TRBV7-7 | TRBD2 | TRBJ2-1 | NA
TGTGCCAGCAGTGAATCTATCGGGGGGCAGAGCTATGGCTACACCTTC | CASSESIGGQSYGYTF | TRBV25-1 | NA | TRBJ1-2 | NA
TGTGCCAGCAGCCAAGACGAGGGATCTAACTATGGCTACACCTTC | CASSQDEGSNYGYTF | TRBV4-2 | NA | TRBJ1-2 | NA
TGCGCCAGCAGCTTGGGAGGGTTTAGGGATACGCAGTATTTT | CASSLGGFRDTQYF | TRBV5-1 | NA | TRBJ2-3 | NA
TGTGCCAGCAGTGTGACAGTGAACACTGAAGCTTTCTTT | CASSVTVNTEAFF | TRBV2 | NA | TRBJ1-1 | NA
TGTGCCAGCAGCTTAGAGACAGGCCGGAATCAGCCCCAGCATTTT | CASSLETGRNQPQHF | TRBV7-2 | NA | TRBJ1-5 | NA
TGTGCCAGCAGACTTCGCCCGGACAGGTACAATGAGCAGTTCTTC | CASRLRPDRYNEQFF | TRBV6-5 | TRBD1 | TRBJ2-1 | NA
TGTGCCAGCAGTGAAGCAGGGGAGGGGAGCAGCGAGCAGTACTTC | CASSEAGEGSSEQYF | TRBV2 | TRBD2 | TRBJ2-7 | NA
TGCGCCAGCAGCTTCGGCTGGAGGGACAACTATGGCTACACCTTC | CASSFGWRDNYGYTF | TRBV5-1 | NA | TRBJ1-2 | NA
TGTGCCACCAGCAGAGGACAGGGGGCTGATGACGAGCAGTACTTC | CATSRGQGADDEQYF | TRBV15 | TRBD1 | TRBJ2-7 | NA
TGTGCCATCAGTAGGGGGTACACTGAAGCTTTCTTT | CAISRGYTEAFF | TRBV10-3 | NA | TRBJ1-1 | NA
TGTGCCAGCAGCTGGTCCCGGACTAGCGGCTCCACAGATACGCAGTATTTT | CASSWSRTSGSTDTQYF | TRBV5-5 | TRBD2 | TRBJ2-3 | NA
TGTGCCAGCAGCCTTCGGGACAGCTCTGGAAACACCATATATTTT | CASSLRDSSGNTIYF | TRBV9 | TRBD1 | TRBJ1-3 | NA
TGTGCCAGCAGTGAACAGTTTTACAATGAGCAGTTCTTC | CASSEQFYNEQFF | TRBV2 | NA | TRBJ2-1 | NA
TGTGCCAGCAGCTTCGCAGGGGATGAGACCCAGTACTTC | CASSFAGDETQYF | TRBV5-6 | NA | TRBJ2-5 | NA
TGTGCCAGCAAATTAGACAGCAACACTGAAGCTTTCTTT | CASKLDSNTEAFF | TRBV2 | NA | TRBJ1-1 | NA
TGCGCCAGCAGCTTAGCCCCTGGGACAGGTTTAGAAGCTTTCTTT | CASSLAPGTGLEAFF | TRBV5-1 | TRBD1 | TRBJ1-1 | NA
TGTGCCAGCAGCTTACTATCCTTCTCTGGAAACACCATATATTTT | CASSLLSFSGNTIYF | TRBV2 | NA | TRBJ1-3 | NA
TGTGCCAGCAGCCCGGGACAGGGAGGCACAGATACGCAGTATTTT | CASSPGQGGTDTQYF | TRBV2 | TRBD1 | TRBJ2-3 | NA
TGTGCCAGCAGCTTAGTGTTCACAGGGAACACCGGGGAGCTGTTTTTT | CASSLVFTGNTGELFF | TRBV13 | NA | TRBJ2-2 | NA
TGTGCCAGCAGACGAGACAGGCTCCGATATGGCTACACCTTC | CASRRDRLRYGYTF | TRBV6-5 | NA | TRBJ1-2 | few
TGTGCCAGCAGCTTCCTCGACCCGACAGGCCCCCGGACCTCTGGAAACACCATATATTTT | CASSFLDPTGPRTSGNTIYF | TRBV7-3 | NA | TRBJ1-3 | NA
TGTGCCATAGGGACTAGCGGGGGCACAGATACGCAGTATTTT | CAIGTSGGTDTQYF | TRBV6-6 | TRBD2 | TRBJ2-3 | NA